This TCR beta chain was identified in a study of spatial heterogeneity in lung cancer. Overall study context: Within raw reads, each unique TCR and UMI combination appeared on average more than ten times.

This clonotype was counted at least ten times. Because this beta chain is a stray read in a library intended to capture alpha chains, its abundance should not be given much weight. Germline V CDR1 and CDR2: LNHDA, SQIVND (reference sequence). The CDR3 runs to 13 residues. The V and J ends lost 6 bases and 4 bases respectively, with 12 bases between them. The sample's time point: sample taken at primary tumor resection. The donors comprised some 78 untreated early-stage non-small cell lung cancer patients. Each TCR cDNA molecule bore a unique molecular identifier. Each CDR3 protein gets one entry after TCRdb re-called the 5' RACE reads with MiXCR. Of approximately 15,000 distinct CDR3 sequences in the sample, roughly 3.9% were seen once.

The source is a male donor with early-stage non-small cell lung cancer. This chain uses TRBV19 with TRBJ2-5; tentative D call: TRBD2 (6 bases). The material sequenced was normal lung tissue next to the tumor, taken at surgery. In DNA, the CDR3 is TGTGCCAGTAGCCGCGGGACCGGAGAGACCCAGTACTTC. Its protein product is CASSRGTGETQYF.